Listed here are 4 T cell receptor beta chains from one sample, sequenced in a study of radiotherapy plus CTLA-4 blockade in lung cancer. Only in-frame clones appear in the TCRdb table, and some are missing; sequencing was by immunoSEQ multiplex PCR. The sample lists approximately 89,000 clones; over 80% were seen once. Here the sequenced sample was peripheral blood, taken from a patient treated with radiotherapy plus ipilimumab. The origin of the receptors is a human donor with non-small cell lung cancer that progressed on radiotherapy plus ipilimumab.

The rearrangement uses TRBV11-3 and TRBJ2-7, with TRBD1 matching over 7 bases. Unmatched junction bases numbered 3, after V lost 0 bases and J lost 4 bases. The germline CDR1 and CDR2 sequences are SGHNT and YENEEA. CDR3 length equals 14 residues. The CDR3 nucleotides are TGTGCCAGCAGCTTAGAACAGGGGACGTACGAGCAGTACTTC. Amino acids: CASSLEQGTYEQYF.

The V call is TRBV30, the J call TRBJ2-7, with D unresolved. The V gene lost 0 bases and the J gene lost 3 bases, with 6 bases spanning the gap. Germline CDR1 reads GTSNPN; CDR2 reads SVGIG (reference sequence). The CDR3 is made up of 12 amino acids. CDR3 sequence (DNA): TGTGCCTGGAGTGTAGGGTACTACGAGCAGTACTTC. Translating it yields CAWSVGYYEQYF.

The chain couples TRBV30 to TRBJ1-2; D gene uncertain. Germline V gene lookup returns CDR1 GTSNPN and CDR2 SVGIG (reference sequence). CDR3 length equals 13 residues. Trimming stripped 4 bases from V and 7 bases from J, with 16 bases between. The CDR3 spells CAWTREGSGGYTF. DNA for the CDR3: TGTGCCTGGACCCGGGAGGGCAGCGGTGGCTACACCTTC.

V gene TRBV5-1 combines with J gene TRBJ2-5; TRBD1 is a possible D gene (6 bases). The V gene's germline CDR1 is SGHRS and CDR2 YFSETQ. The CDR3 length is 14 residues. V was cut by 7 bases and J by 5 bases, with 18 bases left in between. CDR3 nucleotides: TGCGCCAGCCGCCCCCACAGGGCCGGGGAGACCCAGTACTTC. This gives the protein CASRPHRAGETQYF.